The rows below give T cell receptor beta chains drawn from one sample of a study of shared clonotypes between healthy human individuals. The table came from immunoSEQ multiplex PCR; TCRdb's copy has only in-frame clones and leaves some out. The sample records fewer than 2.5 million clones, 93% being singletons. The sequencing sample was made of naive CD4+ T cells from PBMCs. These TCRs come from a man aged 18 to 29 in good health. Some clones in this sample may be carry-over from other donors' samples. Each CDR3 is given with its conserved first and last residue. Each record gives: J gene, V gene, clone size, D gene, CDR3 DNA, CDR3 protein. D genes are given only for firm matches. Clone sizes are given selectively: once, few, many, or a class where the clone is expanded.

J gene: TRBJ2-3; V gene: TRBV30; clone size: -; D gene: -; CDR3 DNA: TGTGCCTGGAGTGTTGCCGGGGGTTACACAGATACGCAGTATTTT; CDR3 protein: CAWSVAGGYTDTQYF
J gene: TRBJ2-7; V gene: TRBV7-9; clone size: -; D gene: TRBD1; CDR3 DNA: TGTGCCAGCAGCTTGGGGACAGCCTACGAGCAGTACTTC; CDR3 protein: CASSLGTAYEQYF
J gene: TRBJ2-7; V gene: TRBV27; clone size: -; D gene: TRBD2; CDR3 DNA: TGTGCCAGCAACCTAAACTCACCGTTTGGGAGGGACTCCTACGAGCAGTACTTC; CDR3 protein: CASNLNSPFGRDSYEQYF
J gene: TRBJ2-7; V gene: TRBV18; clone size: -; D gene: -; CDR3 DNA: TGTGCCAGCTCAAAGACACCGTCCTACGAGCAGTACTTC; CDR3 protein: CASSKTPSYEQYF
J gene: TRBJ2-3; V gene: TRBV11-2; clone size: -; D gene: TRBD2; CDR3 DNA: TGTGCCAGCAGCCTCATAGCGGGAGTAGATACGCAGTATTTT; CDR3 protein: CASSLIAGVDTQYF
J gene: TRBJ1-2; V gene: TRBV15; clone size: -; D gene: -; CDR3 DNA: TGTGCCACCAGCAGAGGACTGGCAGGCTACACCTTC; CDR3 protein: CATSRGLAGYTF
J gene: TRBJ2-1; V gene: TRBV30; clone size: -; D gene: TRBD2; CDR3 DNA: TGTGCCTGGAGTCGGCTAGCGGGCTTGATCAATGAGCAGTTCTTC; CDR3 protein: CAWSRLAGLINEQFF
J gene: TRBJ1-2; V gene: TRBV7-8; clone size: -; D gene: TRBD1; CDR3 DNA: TGTGCCAGCAGCATCATGACGGGACAGGGGCAGGGCTACACCTTC; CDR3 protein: CASSIMTGQGQGYTF
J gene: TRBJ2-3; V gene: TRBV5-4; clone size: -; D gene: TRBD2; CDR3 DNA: TGTGCCAGCAGCCAGACTAGCGGGAGTCGGCCAGATACGCAGTATTTT; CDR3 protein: CASSQTSGSRPDTQYF
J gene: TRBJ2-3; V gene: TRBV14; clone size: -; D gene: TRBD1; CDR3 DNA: TGTGCCAGCAGCCAAGCGGACAGGCCTATTCGACCAGATACGCAGTATTTT; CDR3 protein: CASSQADRPIRPDTQYF
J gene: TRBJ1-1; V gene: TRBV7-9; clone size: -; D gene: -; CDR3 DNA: TGTGCCAGCAGCTTAAGGTACGGGGAAGCTTTCTTT; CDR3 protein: CASSLRYGEAFF
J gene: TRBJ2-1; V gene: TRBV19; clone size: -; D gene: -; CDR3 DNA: TGTGCCAGTAGTATCCTAAGCGGAGGCTCCTACAATGAGCAGTTCTTC; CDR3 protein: CASSILSGGSYNEQFF
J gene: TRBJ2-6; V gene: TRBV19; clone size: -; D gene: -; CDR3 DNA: TGTGCCAGTACCAAACTGGGGGGGCCCGGTACTGGGGCCAACGTCCTGACTTTC; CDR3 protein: CASTKLGGPGTGANVLTF
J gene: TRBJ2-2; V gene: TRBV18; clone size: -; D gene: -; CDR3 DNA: TGTGCCAGCTCACCATTGGATTTTGGGAACACCGGGGAGCTGTTTTTT; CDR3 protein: CASSPLDFGNTGELFF
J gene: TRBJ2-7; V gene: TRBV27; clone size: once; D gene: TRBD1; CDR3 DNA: TGTGCCAGCGGCGGGACAGGGGGAAGCGAGCAGTACTTC; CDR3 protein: CASGGTGGSEQYF
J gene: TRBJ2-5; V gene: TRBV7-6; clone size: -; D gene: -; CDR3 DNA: TGTGCCAGCAGCCCGCCGGGGGCTGAGACCCAGTACTTC; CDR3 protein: CASSPPGAETQYF
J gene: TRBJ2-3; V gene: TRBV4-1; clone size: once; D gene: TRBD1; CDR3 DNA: TGCGCCAGCAGCCAAGCGTCCTACAGGGGCGATATGGGAGATACGCAGTATTTT; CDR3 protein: CASSQASYRGDMGDTQYF
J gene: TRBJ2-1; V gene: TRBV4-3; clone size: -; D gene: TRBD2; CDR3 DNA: TGCGCCAGCAGCCAAGACCAGGGGACTAGTCCCTTCTTC; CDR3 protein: CASSQDQGTSPFF
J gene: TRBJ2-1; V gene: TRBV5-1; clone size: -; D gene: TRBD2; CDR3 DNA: TGCGCCAGCAGCTTGGTTGCTAGCGGGACCTACAATGAGCAGTTCTTC; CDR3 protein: CASSLVASGTYNEQFF
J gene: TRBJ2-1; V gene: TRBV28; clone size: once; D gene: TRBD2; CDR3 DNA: TGTGCCAGCAGACCCCCGGGACTATACAATGAGCAGTTCTTC; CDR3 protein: CASRPPGLYNEQFF
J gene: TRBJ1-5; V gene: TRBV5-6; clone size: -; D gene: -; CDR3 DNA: TGTGCCAGCAGCTTGGGGGGCCAGATAAGCAATCAGCCCCAGCATTTT; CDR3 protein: CASSLGGQISNQPQHF
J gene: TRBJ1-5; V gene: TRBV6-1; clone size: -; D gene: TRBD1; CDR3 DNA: TGTGCCAGCAGCTACAGGGGGAACAATCAGCCCCAGCATTTT; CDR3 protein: CASSYRGNNQPQHF
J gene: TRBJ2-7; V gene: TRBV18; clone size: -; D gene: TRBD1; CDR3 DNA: TGTGCCAGCTCACTTACCGGGACAGGACACTACGAGCAGTACTTC; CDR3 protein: CASSLTGTGHYEQYF
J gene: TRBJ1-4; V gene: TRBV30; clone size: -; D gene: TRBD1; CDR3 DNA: TGTGCCTGGACCCCAACAGGGGGGGGAGAAAAACTGTTTTTT; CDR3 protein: CAWTPTGGGEKLFF
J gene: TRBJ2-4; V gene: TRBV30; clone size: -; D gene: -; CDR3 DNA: TGTGCCTGGAGTTACGGGGGAGGCATAAACATTCAGTACTTC; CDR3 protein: CAWSYGGGINIQYF
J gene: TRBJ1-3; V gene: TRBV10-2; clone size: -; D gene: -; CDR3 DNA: TGCGCCAGCAGCGGCCAGGGGATAGACACCATATATTTT; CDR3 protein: CASSGQGIDTIYF
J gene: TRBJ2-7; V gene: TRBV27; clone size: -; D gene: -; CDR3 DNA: TGTGCCAGCCCGAAATTTTACGAGCAGTACTTC; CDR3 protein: CASPKFYEQYF
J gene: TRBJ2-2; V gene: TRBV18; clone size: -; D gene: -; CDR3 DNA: TGTGCCAGCTCACCACAGGTAGAGTCAAGCACCGGGGAGCTGTTTTTT; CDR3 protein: CASSPQVESSTGELFF
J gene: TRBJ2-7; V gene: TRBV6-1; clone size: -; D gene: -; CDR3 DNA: TGTGCCAGCAGTGCCACAACTCGCAGTTCTGGGGAGCAGTACTTC; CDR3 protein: CASSATTRSSGEQYF
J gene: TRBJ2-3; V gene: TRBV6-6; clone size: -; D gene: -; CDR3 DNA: TGTGCCAGCAGTTACGACAGAAGAACAGATACGCAGTATTTT; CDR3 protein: CASSYDRRTDTQYF
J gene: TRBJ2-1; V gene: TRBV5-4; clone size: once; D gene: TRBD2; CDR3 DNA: TGTGCCAGCAGCTTGGTAGCGGGGTACAATGAGCAGTTCTTC; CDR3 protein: CASSLVAGYNEQFF
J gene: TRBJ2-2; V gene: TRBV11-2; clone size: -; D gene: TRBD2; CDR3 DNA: TGTGCCACCCGAGGGACTAGCGGGAGAGGAGGGGAGCTGTTTTTT; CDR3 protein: CATRGTSGRGGELFF
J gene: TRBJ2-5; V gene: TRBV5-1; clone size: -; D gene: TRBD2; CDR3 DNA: TGCGCCAGCAGCGGGACTAGCGGGAGGGCCCGAGAGACCCAGTACTTC; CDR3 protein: CASSGTSGRARETQYF
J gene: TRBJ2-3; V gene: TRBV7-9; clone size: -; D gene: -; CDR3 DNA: TGTGCCAGCAGCTGGAGAGCAGATACGCAGTATTTT; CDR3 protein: CASSWRADTQYF
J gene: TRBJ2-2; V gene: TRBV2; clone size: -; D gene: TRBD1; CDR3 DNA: TGTGCCAGCAGTAGCCGGGACAGGGGGTCCGGGGAGCTGTTTTTT; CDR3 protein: CASSSRDRGSGELFF
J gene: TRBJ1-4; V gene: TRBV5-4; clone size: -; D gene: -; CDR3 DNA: TGTGCCAGCAGCCCCCGTGGGGAAAATGAAAAACTGTTTTTT; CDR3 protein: CASSPRGENEKLFF
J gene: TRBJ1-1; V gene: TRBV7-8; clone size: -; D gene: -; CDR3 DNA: TGTGCCAGCAGCTGGCAGGGTCTTAACACTGAAGCTTTCTTT; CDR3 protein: CASSWQGLNTEAFF
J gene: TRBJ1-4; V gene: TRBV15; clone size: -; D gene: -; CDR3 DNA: TGTGCCACCAGCAGAGATCCAATTGGCGAAAAACTGTTTTTT; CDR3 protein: CATSRDPIGEKLFF
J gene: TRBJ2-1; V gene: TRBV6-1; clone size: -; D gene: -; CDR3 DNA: TGTGCCAGCAGCTCTAGCGTTAGCTCCTACAATGAGCAGTTCTTC; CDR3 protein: CASSSSVSSYNEQFF
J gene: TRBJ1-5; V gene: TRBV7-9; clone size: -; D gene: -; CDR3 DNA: TGTGCCAGCAGCCCAGAGGTTCAGCCCCAGCATTTT; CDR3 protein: CASSPEVQPQHF
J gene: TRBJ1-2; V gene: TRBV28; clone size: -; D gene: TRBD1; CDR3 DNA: TGTGCCAGCAGACGTCACACAGGGGATGGCTACACCTTC; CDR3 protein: CASRRHTGDGYTF
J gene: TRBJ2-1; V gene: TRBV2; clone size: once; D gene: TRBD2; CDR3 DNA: TGTGCCAGCAGCCGGCAGTATCTAGCGGGAGACGGGCAGTTCTTC; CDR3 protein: CASSRQYLAGDGQFF
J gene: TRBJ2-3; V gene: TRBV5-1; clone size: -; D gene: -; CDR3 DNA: TGCGCCAGCAGCCGGGGGGCGAGGGCAGATACGCAGTATTTT; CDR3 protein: CASSRGARADTQYF
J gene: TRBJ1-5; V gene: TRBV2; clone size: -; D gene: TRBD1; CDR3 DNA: TGTGCCAGCAGTTGGGCCCAGGGGGCGGATCAGCCCCAGCATTTT; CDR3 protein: CASSWAQGADQPQHF
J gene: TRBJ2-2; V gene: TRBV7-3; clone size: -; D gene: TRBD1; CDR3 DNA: TGTGCCAGCAGTCGCCAGGGGGCCGCGAACACCGGGGAGCTGTTTTTT; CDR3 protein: CASSRQGAANTGELFF
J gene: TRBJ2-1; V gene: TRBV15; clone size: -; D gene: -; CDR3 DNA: TGTGCCACCAGCAGAGATAGCGTCGATGAGCAGTTCTTC; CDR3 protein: CATSRDSVDEQFF
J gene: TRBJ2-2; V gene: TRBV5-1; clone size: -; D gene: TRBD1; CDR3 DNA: TGCGCCAGCAGCCCCCAGGGGGTTGGCACCGGGGAGCTGTTTTTT; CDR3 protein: CASSPQGVGTGELFF
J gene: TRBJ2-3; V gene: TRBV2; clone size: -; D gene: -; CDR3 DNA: TGTGCCAGCAGGGGGGCGGGAGATACGCAGTATTTT; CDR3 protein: CASRGAGDTQYF
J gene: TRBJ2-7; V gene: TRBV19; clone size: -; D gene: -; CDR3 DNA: TGTGCCAGTAGTAGATCAGTATGGGACGAGCAGTACTTC; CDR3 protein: CASSRSVWDEQYF
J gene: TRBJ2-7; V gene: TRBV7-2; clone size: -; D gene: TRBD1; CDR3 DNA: TGTGCCAGCAGTTCTTTCCCGGGACAGGGGGCGCGGGAGCAGTACTTC; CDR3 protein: CASSSFPGQGAREQYF
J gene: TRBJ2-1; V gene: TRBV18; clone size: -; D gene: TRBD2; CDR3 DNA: TGTGCCAGCTCACCCCCGGGACTAGCGTCAATCAGTGAGCAGTTCTTC; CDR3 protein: CASSPPGLASISEQFF
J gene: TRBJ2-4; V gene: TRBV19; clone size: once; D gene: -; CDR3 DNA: TGTGCCAGTACCCAACGGGGGCTTCTAGCCAAAAACATTCAGTACTTC; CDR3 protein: CASTQRGLLAKNIQYF
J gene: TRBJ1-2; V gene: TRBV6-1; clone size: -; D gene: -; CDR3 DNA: TGTGCCAGCAGTGAAGCAAGGGTAGATGGCTACACCTTC; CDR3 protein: CASSEARVDGYTF
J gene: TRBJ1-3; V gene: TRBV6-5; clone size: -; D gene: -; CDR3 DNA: TGTGCCAGCAGTATTAGATTGGGAGACACCATATATTTT; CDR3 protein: CASSIRLGDTIYF